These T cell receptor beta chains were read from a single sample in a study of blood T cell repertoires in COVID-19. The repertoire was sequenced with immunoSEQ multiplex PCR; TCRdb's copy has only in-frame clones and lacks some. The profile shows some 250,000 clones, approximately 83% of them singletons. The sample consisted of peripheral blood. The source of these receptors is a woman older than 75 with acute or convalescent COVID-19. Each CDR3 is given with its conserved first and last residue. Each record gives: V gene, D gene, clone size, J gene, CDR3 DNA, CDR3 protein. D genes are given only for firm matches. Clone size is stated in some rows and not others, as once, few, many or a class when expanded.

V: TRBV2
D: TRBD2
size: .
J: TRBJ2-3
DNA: TGTGCCAGCAGTCGGGACTACCCGGGGGATACGCAGTATTTT
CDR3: CASSRDYPGDTQYF

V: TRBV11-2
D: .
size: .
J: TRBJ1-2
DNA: TGTGCCAGCAGCTCCCCCGGGGGCTACACCTTC
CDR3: CASSSPGGYTF

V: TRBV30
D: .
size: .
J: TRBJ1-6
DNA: TGTGCCTGGACTCGGGTCGGGAGCTCCTATAATTCACCCCTCCACTTT
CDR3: CAWTRVGSSYNSPLHF

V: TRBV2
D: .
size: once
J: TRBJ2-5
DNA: TGTGCCAGCACCCGGGAGCGGCAAGAGACCCAGTACTTC
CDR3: CASTRERQETQYF

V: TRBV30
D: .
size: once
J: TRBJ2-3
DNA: TGTGCCTGGAGTGTACTTATGTTAGATACGCAGTATTTT
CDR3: CAWSVLMLDTQYF

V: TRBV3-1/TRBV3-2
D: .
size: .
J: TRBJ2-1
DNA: TGTGCCAGCAGCCAAGATCTATCTATTGAGCAGTTCTTC
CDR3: CASSQDLSIEQFF

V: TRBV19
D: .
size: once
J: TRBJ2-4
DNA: TGTGCCAGTAGTATACCAGGGCTCCCTGCCGTAGCCAAAAACATTCAGTACTTC
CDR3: CASSIPGLPAVAKNIQYF

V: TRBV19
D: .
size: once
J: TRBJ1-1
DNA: TGTGCCAGTAGACAGAGTCGCACTGAAGCTTTCTTT
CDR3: CASRQSRTEAFF

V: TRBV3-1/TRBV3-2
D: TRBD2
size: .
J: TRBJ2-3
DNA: TGTGCCAGCAGCCAAGTTCGGCGGGGGGGCCGCGGCACAGATACGCAGTATTTT
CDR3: CASSQVRRGGRGTDTQYF

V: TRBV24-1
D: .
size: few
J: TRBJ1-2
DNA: TGTGCCACCAGTGATTCCACAGGGTTCTATGGCTACACCTTC
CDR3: CATSDSTGFYGYTF

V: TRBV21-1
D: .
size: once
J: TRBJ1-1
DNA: TGTGCCAGCAGCAAGATAACAGGGTTAGGGACTGAAGCTTTCTTT
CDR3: CASSKITGLGTEAFF

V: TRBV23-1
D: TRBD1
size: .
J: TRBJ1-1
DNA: TGCGCCAGCAGTCCGGGACAGGGGAGAGGAACTGAAGCTTTCTTT
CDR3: CASSPGQGRGTEAFF

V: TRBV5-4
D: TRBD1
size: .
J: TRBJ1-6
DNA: TGTGCCAGCGGCTACAGGGGGCGCCGACGAAATTCACCCCTCCACTTT
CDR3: CASGYRGRRRNSPLHF

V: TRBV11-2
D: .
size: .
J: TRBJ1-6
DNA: TGTGCCAGCAGCCTTCTAGGAGGTAATTCACCCCTCCACTTT
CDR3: CASSLLGGNSPLHF

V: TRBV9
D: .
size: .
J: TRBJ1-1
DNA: TGTGCCAGCAGCAGGGGTCTGGAGAACACTGAAGCTTTCTTT
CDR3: CASSRGLENTEAFF

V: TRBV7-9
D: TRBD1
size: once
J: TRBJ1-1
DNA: TGTGCCAGCAGCTTAAGGACAGGACCCCTGAACACTGAAGCTTTCTTT
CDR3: CASSLRTGPLNTEAFF

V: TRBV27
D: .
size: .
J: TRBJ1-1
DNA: TGTGCCAGCGGCAGGGGGAACACTGAAGCTTTCTTT
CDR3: CASGRGNTEAFF

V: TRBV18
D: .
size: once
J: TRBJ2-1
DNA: TGTGCCAGCTCATCAACCGGAGGGTTTGAGCAGTTCTTC
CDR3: CASSSTGGFEQFF